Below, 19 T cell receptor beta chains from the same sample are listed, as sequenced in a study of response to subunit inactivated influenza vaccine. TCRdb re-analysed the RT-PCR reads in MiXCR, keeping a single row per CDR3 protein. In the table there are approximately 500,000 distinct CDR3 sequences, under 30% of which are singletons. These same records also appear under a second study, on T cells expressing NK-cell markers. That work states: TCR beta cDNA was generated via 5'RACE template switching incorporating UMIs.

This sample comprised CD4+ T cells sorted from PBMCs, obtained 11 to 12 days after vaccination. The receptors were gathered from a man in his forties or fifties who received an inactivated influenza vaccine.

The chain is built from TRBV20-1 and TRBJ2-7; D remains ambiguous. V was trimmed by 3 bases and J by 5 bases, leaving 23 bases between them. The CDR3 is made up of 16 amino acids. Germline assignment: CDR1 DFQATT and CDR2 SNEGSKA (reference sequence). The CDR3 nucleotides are TGCAGTGCTAGGGTTCCCCGGGCGGCTCCTGGGGACGAGCAGTACTTC. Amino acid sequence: CSARVPRAAPGDEQYF.

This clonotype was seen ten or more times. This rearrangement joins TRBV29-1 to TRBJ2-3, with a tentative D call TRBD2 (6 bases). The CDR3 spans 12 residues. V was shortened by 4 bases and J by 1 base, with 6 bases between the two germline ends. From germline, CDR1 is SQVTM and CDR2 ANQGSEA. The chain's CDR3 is CSVGRGTDTQYF. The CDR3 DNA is TGCAGCGTTGGGAGGGGCACAGATACGCAGTATTTT.

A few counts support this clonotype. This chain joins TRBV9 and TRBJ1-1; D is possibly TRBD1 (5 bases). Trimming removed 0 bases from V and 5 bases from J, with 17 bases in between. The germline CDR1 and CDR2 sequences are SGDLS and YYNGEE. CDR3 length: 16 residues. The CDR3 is CASSVAGQGGGTEAFF. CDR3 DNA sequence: TGTGCCAGCAGCGTAGCCGGCCAGGGCGGTGGGACTGAAGCTTTCTTT.

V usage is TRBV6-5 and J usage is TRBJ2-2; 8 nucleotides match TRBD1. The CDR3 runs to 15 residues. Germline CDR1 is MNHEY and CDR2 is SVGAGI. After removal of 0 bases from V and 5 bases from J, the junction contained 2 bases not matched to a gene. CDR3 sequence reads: CASSYSDRGTGELFF. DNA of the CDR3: TGTGCCAGCAGTTACTCTGACAGGGGAACCGGGGAGCTGTTTTTT.

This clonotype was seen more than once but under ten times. The CDR3: CASTPPARDRDDGYTF. The CDR3, as DNA: TGCGCCAGCACACCACCCGCCCGGGACAGGGACGATGGCTACACCTTC. The genes are TRBV5-1 and TRBJ1-2; 9 positions agree with TRBD1. The V gene end was trimmed by 6 bases and the J gene end by 6 bases; junction bases not matched to a gene: 15. Germline CDR1 and CDR2: SGHRS and YFSETQ. The CDR3 sequence is 16 residues long.

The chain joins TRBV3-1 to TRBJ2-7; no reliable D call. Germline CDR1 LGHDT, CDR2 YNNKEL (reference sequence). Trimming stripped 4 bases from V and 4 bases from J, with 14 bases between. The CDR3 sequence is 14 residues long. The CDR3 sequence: CASSLTQNPYEQYF. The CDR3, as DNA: TGTGCCAGCAGCCTCACGCAGAACCCTTACGAGCAGTACTTC.

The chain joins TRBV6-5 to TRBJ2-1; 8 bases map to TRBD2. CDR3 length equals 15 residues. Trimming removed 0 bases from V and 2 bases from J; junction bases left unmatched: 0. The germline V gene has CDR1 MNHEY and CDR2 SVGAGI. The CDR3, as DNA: TGTGCCAGCAGTTACTCTAGCGGGGCCTACAATGAGCAGTTCTTC. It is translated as CASSYSSGAYNEQFF.

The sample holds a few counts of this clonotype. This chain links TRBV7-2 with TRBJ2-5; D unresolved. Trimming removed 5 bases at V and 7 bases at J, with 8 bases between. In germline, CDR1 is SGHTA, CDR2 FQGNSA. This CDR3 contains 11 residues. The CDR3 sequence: CASSRWGTQYF. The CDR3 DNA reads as TGTGCCAGCAGCCGATGGGGGACCCAGTACTTC.

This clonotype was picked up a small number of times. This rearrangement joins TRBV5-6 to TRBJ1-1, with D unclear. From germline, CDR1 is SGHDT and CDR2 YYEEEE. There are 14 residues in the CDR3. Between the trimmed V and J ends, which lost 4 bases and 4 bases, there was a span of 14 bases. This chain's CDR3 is CASSRQVEFTEAFF. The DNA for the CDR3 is TGTGCCAGCAGCCGACAAGTAGAGTTCACTGAAGCTTTCTTT. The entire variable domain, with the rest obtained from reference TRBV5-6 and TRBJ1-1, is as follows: DAGVTQSPTHLIKTRGQQVTLRCSPKSGHDTVSWYQQALGQGPQFIFQYYEEEERQRGNFPDRFSGHQFPNYSSELNVNALLLGDSALYLCASSRQVEFTEAFFGQGTRLTVV.

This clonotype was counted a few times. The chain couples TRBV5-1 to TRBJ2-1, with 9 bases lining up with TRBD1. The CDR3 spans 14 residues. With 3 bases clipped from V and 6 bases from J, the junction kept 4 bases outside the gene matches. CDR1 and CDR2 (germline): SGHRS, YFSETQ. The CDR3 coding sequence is TGCGCCAGCAGCTCGGGACAGGGATTCAATGAGCAGTTCTTC. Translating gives CASSSGQGFNEQFF.

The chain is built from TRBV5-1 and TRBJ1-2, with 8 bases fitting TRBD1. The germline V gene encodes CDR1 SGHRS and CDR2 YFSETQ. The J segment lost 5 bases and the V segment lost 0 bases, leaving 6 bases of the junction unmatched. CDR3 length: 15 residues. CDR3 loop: CASSLGTGREYGYTF. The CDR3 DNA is TGCGCCAGCAGCTTGGGGACAGGGCGGGAGTATGGCTACACCTTC.

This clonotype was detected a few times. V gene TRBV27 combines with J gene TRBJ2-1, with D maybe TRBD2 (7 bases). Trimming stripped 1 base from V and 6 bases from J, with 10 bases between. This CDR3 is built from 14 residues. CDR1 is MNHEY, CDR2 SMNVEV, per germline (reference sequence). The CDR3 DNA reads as TGTGCCAGCAGTTTATTCCGGGGGGCCAATGAGCAGTTCTTC. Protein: CASSLFRGANEQFF.

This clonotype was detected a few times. The CDR3 DNA follows: TGTGCCATCAGTGAGTCGCGTCAGACAGATACGCAGTATTTT. This gives the protein CAISESRQTDTQYF. The J gene is TRBJ2-3, the V gene TRBV10-3; D not resolved. This CDR3 comprises 14 residues. V was clipped by 0 bases and J by 3 bases, with 7 bases between them. CDR1 and CDR2 (germline): ENHRY, SYGVKD.

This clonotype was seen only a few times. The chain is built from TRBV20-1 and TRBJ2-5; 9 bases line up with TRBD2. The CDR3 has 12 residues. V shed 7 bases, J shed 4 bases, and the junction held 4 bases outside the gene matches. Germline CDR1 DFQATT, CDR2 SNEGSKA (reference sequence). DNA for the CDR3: TGCAGTGTAGCGGGAGTTTCAGAGACCCAGTACTTC. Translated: CSVAGVSETQYF.

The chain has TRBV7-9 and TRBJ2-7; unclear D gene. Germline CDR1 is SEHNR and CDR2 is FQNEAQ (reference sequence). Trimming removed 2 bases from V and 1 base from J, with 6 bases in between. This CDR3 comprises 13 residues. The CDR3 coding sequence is TGTGCCAGCAGCTTATTTGGATCCTACGAGCAGTACTTC. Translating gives CASSLFGSYEQYF.

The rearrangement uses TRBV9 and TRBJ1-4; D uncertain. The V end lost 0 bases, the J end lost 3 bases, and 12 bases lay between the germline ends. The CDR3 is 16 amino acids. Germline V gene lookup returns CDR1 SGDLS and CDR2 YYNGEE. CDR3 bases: TGTGCCAGCAGCGTAGGGACGGGAAGGTCTAATGAAAAACTGTTTTTT. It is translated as CASSVGTGRSNEKLFF.

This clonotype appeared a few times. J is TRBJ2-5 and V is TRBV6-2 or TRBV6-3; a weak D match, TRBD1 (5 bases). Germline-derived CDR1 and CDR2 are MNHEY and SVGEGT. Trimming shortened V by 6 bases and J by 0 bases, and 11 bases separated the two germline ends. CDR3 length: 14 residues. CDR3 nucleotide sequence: TGTGCCAGCAGCCTCTCCAGGGACCAAGAGACCCAGTACTTC. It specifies CASSLSRDQETQYF.

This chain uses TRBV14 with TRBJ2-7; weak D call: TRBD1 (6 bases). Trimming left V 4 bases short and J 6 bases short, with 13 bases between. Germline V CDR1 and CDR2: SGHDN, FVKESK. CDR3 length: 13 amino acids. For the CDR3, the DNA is TGTGCCAGCAGCCCTACAGGGTTCTCCGAGCAGTACTTC. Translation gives CASSPTGFSEQYF.

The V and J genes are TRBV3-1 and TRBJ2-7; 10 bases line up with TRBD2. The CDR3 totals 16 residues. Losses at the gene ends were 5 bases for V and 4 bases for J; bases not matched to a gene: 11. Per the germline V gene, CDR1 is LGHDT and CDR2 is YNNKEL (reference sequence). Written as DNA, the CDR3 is TGTGCCAGCAGCACCTATTCTAGCGGGGGTTCGTACGAGCAGTACTTC. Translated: CASSTYSSGGSYEQYF.